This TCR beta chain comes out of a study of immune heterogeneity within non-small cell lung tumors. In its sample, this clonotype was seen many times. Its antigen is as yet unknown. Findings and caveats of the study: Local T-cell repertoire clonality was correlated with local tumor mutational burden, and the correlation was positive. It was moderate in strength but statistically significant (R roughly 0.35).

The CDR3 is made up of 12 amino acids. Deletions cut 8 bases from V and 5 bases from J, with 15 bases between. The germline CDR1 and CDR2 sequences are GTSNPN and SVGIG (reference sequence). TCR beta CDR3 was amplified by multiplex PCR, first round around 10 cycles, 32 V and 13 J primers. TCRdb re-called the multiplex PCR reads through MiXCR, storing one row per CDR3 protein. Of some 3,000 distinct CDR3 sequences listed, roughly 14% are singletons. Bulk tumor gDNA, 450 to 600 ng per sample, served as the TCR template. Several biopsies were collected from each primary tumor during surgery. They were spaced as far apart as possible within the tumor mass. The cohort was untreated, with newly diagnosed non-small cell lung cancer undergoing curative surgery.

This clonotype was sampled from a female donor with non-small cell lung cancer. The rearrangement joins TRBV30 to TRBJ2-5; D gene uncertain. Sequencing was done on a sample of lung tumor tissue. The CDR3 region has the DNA TGTGCCCGGAAGGGCGGTGGGGAGACCCAGTACTTC. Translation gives CARKGGGETQYF.